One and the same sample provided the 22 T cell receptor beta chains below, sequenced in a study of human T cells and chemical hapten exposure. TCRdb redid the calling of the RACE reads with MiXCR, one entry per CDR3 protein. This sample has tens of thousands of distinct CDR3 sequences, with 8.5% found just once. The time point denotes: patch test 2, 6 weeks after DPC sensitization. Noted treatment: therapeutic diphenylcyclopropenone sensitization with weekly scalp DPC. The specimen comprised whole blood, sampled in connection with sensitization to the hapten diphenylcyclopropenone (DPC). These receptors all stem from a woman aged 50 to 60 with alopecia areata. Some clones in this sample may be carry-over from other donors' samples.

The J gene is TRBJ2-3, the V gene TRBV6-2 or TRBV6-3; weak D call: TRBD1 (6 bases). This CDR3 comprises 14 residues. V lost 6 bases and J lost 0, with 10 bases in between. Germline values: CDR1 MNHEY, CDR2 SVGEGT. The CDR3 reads CASSRDTSTDTQYF. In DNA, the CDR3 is TGTGCCAGCAGCCGGGACACGAGCACAGATACGCAGTATTTT.

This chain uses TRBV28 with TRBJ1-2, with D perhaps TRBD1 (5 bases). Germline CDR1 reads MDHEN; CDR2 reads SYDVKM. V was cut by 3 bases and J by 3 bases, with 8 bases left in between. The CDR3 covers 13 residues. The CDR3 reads CASSFQGYYGYTF. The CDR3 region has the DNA TGTGCCAGCAGTTTCCAGGGTTACTATGGCTACACCTTC.

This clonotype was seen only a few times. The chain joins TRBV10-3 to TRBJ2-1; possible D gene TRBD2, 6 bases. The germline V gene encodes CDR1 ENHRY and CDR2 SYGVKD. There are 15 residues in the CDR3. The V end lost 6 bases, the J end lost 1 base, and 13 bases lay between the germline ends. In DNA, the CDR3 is TGTGCCATCAGGGAGGGCCCCACTTCCTACAATGAGCAGTTCTTC. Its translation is CAIREGPTSYNEQFF.

The CDR3 DNA reads as TGTGCCAGCAGCTTAGGGCGGGGGGGCACAGATACGCAGTATTTT. It translates to CASSLGRGGTDTQYF. The rearrangement links TRBV11-3 to TRBJ2-3; 8 bases agree with TRBD2. Trimming removed 1 base from V and 1 base from J; junction bases left unmatched: 1. The CDR3 covers 15 residues. Germline CDR1 SGHNT, CDR2 YENEEA.

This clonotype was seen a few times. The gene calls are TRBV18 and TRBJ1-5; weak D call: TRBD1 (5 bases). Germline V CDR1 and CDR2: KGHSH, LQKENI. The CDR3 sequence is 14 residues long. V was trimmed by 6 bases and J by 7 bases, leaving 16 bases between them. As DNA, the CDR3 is TGTGCCAGCTCCCCCAAGCAGGGTGGACAGCCCCAGCATTTT. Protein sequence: CASSPKQGGQPQHF.

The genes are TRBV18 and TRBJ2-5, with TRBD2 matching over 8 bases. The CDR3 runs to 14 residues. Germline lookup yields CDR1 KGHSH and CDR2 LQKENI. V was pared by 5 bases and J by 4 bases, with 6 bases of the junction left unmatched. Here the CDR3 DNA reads TGTGCCAGCTCATCCTCGGCGGGGGGAGAGACCCAGTACTTC. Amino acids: CASSSSAGGETQYF.

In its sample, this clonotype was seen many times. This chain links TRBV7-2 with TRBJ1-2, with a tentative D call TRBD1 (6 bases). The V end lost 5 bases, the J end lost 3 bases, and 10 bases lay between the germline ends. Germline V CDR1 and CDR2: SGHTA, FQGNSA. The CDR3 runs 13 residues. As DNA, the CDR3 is TGTGCCAGCAGCCATGGACAGCACTATGGCTACACCTTC. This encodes CASSHGQHYGYTF.

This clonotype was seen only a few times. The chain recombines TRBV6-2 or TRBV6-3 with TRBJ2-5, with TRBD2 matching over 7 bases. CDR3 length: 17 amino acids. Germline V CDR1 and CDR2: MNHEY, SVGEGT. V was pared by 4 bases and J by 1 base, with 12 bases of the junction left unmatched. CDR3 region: CASSSPGERGFQETQYF. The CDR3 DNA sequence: TGTGCCAGCAGTTCCCCTGGCGAGCGGGGCTTCCAAGAGACCCAGTACTTC.

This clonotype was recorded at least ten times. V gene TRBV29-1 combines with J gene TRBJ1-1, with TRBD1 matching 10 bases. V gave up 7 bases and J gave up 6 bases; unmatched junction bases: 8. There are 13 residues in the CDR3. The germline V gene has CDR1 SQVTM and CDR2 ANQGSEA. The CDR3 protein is CSGETGGAAEAFF. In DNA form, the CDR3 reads TGCAGCGGGGAGACAGGGGGCGCGGCTGAAGCTTTCTTT.

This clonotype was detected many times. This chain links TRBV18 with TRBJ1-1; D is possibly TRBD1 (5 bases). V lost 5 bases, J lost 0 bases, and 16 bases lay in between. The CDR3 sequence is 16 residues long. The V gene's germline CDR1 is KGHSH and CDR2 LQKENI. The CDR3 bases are TGTGCCAGCTCATTCTTCATCGCGGACATGAACACTGAAGCTTTCTTT. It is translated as CASSFFIADMNTEAFF.

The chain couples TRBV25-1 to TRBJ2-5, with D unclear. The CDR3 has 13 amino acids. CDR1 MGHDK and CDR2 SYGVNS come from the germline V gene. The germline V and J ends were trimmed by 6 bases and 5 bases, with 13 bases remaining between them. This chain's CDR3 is CASSVTRPETQYF. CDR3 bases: TGTGCCAGCAGCGTGACACGCCCGGAGACCCAGTACTTC.

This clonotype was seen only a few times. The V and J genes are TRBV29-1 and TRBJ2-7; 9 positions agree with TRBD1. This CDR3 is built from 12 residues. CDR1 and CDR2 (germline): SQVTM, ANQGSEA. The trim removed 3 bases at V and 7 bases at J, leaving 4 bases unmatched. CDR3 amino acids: CSVDGTGREQYF. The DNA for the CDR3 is TGCAGCGTTGATGGGACAGGGCGGGAGCAGTACTTC.

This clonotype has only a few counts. This CDR3 reads CASSYSQGHGYTF. CDR3 in DNA: TGTGCCAGCAGTTACTCCCAGGGCCATGGCTACACCTTC. The chain employs TRBV6-5 and TRBJ1-2; D might be TRBD1 (5 bases). The CDR3 is 13 amino acids. Per germline, CDR1 MNHEY and CDR2 SVGAGI. The germline V and J ends were trimmed by 0 bases and 6 bases, with 8 bases remaining between them.

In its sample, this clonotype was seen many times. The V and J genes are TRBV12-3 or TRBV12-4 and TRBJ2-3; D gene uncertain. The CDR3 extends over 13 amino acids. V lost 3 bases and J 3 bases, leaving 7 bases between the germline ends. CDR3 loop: CASSLGTTDTQYF. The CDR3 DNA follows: TGTGCCAGCAGTTTGGGCACTACAGATACGCAGTATTTT.

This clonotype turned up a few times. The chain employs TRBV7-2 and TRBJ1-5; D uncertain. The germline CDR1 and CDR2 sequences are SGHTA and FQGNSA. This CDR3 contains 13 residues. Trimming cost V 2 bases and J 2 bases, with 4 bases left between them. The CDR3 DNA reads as TGTGCCAGCAGCTTATTTCGCAATCAGCCCCAGCATTTT. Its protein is CASSLFRNQPQHF.

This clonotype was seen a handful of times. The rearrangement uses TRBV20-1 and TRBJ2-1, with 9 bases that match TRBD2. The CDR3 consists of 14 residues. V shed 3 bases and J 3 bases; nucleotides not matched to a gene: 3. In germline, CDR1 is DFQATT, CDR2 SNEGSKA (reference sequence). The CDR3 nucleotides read TGCAGTGCTAGCGCGGGAGGGAGCTACAATGAGCAGTTCTTC. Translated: CSASAGGSYNEQFF.

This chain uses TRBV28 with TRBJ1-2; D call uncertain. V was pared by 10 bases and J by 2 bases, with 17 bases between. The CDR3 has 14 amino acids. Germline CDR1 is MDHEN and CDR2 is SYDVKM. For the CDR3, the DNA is TGTGCCACCGTAACCGGACGCGCAAACTATGGCTACACCTTC. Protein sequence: CATVTGRANYGYTF.

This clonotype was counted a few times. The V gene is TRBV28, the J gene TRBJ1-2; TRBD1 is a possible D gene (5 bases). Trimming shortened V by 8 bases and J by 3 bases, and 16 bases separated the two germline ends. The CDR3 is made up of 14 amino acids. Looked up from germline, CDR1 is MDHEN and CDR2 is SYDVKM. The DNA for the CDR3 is TGTGCCAGCCAACGGGGCGACAGACACTATGGCTACACCTTC. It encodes CASQRGDRHYGYTF.

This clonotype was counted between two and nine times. The CDR3 loop is CATGAGLADTQYF. As DNA, the CDR3 is TGTGCCACCGGGGCGGGGTTGGCAGATACGCAGTATTTT. The V gene is TRBV12-3 or TRBV12-4, the J gene TRBJ2-3; tentative D call: TRBD2 (6 bases). The CDR3 is 13 amino acids. V was pared by 10 bases and J by 4 bases, with 15 bases between.

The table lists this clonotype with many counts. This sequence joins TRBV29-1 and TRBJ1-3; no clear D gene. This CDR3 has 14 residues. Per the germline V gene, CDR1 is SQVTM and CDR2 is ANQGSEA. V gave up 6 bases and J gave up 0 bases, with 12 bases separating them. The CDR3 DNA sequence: TGCAGCGTAGCACAATCCATCTCTGGAAACACCATATATTTT. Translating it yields CSVAQSISGNTIYF.

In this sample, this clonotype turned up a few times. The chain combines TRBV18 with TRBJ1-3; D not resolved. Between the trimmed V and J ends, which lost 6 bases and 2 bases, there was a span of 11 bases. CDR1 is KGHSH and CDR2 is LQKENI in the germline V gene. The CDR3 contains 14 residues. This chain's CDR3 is CASSLDTPGNTIYF. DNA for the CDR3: TGTGCCAGCTCCCTAGACACGCCTGGAAACACCATATATTTT.

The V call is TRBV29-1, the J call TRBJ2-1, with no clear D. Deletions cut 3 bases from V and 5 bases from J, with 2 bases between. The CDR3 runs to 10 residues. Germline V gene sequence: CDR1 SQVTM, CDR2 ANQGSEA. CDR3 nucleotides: TGCAGCGTTGAGGACAATGAGCAGTTCTTC. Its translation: CSVEDNEQFF.